This T cell receptor beta chain was observed in a study of OX40 agonist ivuxolimab in advanced cancers. Study overall: A history of anti-PD-1, anti-PD-L1 or anti-CTLA-4 therapy was acceptable, and about 37% had some.

The method was immunoSEQ multiplex PCR; TCRdb's version includes in-frame clones alone and lacks a portion of them. The top ten hold less than 20% of the sample, which has roughly 26,000 clones, roughly 90% seen once. Study-wide results and limits: Clonal expansion was seen in CD4+ and CD8+ blood T cells by week 6 at 0.1 to 3.0 mg/kg.

A remark on this clone: Antigen: not known.

The CDR3 runs to 13 residues. Looked up from germline, CDR1 is SQVTM and CDR2 is ANQGSEA. Trimming took off 3 bases at V and 1 base at J, with 6 bases between the two ends. This sequence joins TRBV29-1 and TRBJ2-2; D call uncertain. The sequencing here drew on CD4+ or CD8+ T cells sorted from blood, taken in a trial of the OX40 agonist ivuxolimab. This TCR was recovered from an adult with an advanced solid tumor such as melanoma, head and neck, liver or kidney cancer. CDR3 DNA: TGCAGCGTTGACCCGGAGAACACCGGGGAGCTGTTTTTT. Encoded protein: CSVDPENTGELFF.